This T cell receptor beta chain is drawn from a study of blood T cell repertoires in COVID-19 (dated by TCRdb to the early 2020s). Turning to the overall study: Samples from collaborators originated in the United States, Italy and Spain and spanned both the acute and convalescent phases of COVID-19. The prospective study material was composed of cDNA or gDNA derived from T cells, B-cell-depleted T cells, or PBMCs. The dataset comprised deeply sampled blood TCRbeta repertoires from subjects exposed to, actively infected with, or recovered from COVID-19. The repertoires were made available in a free public database intended to serve as a resource for research on the immune response to SARS-CoV-2. Samples came from the ongoing ImmuneRACE study (first 160 participants) plus 1,254 subjects from 6 global collaborators. Sample metadata almost always included a de-identified subject ID, COVID-19 status, age in years and sex. Where HLA class I and class II types were available, the types were taken from metadata supplied by the sample provider, not from assay-based typing.

A remark on this clone: The antigen it binds to is not known. No clone much larger than this one lies a single base away; base qualities are absent.

The collaborating institutions used their own protocols to collect whole blood in K2EDTA tubes. For TCRbeta analysis, collaborators shipped samples in one of three forms: frozen whole blood, isolated PBMCs, or DNA extracted from either of those sample types. Results and caveats for the whole study, not just this receptor: The quantity of clinical and demographic metadata differed by source and by participant and was supplied without curation.

The immunoSEQ Assay, a bias-controlled multiplex PCR, was used to amplify TCRbeta CDR3 regions from genomic DNA. In the authors' own workflow: The number of nucleated cells in each sample was estimated by amplification of reference gene primers within the assay. To quantify the absolute abundance of each unique TCRbeta CDR3 rearrangement, sequence reads were collapsed and filtered. Productive Simpson clonality was computed per sample as the square root of Simpson's diversity index over productive rearrangements. TCRdb obtained this table from immuneACCESS and retained in-frame rearrangements with V and J assigned. These tables miss some clones; where compared with another copy, unresolved V genes account for less than half of the shortfall, and the remainder is unexplained. The V and J calls and clone size come from that table; D and trimming were worked out from the DNA. Present in this sample are tens of thousands of clones, approximately 90% of which were seen just once. The biggest ten clones account for approximately 2.3% of the sample.

The cysteine opens and the phenylalanine closes a CDR3 of 12 amino acids. This entry keeps only the CDR3 DNA: 36 bases, framed from base 1. The V end loses 2 bases and the J end loses 3 bases, and a stretch of 4 bases separates them. Reading the germline V gene gives CDR1 SNHLY and CDR2 FYNNEI. The clonotype originates from a human donor with active COVID-19. The donor label of this sample is uncertain. Recombination linked TRBV2 to TRBJ1-1, with the identity of the D gene unclear. Sequenced sample: peripheral blood. This receptor has the CDR3 CASSEQDTEAFF. The DNA sequence is as follows: TGTGCCAGCAGTGAACAGGACACTGAAGCTTTCTTT. The full variable domain, completed from the reference TRBV2 and TRBJ1-1 proteins outside the CDR3, reads EPEVTQTPSHQVTQMGQEVILRCVPISNHLYFYWYRQILGQKVEFLVSFYNNEISEKSEIFDDQFSVERPDGSNFTLKIRSTKLEDSAMYFCASSEQDTEAFFGQGTRLTVV.